The sequence of this T cell receptor (beta chain) was determined in a study of T cell responses to AZD1222 COVID-19 vaccine. Note on this clone: The conserved phenylalanine or tryptophan is not found at the CDR3 terminus, so this likely reflects a read error. Because the CDR3's place on the DNA is in doubt, the DNA is left out and the CDR3 is given as listed by TCRdb.

The method was immunoSEQ multiplex PCR; TCRdb's version includes in-frame clones alone and lacks a portion of them. Of some 120,000 clones in the sample, 75% to 90% are singletons; the top ten hold about 1.5%. Germline CDR1 and CDR2: ENHRY and SYGVKD. Including both end residues, the CDR3 is 13 amino acids long. Sequencing used peripheral blood, obtained on day 0 of AZD1222 vaccination. This TCR was recovered from an adult in good health. The chain employs TRBV10-3 and TRBJ1-1. This CDR3 is CAISEFSGTIEGL.